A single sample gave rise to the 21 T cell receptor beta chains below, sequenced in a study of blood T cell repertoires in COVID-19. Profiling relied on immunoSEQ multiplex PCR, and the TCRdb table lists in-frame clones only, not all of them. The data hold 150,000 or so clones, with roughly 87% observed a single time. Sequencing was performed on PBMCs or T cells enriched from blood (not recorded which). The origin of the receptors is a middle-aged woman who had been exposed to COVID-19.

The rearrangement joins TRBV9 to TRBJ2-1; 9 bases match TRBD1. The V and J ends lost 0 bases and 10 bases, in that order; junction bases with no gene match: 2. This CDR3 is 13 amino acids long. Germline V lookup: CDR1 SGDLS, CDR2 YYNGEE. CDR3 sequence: CASSVAGQGEQFF. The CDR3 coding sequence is TGTGCCAGCAGCGTAGCGGGACAGGGCGAGCAGTTCTTC.

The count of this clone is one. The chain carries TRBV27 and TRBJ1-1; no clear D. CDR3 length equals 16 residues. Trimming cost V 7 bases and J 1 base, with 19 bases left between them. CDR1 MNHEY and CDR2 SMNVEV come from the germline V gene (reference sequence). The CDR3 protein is CASTPVPPAGNTEAFF. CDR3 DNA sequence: TGTGCCAGCACTCCAGTACCCCCGGCGGGGAACACTGAAGCTTTCTTT.

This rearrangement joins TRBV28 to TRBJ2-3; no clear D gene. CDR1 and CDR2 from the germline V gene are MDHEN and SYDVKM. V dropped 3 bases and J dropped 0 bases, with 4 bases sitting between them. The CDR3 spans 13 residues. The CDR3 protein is CASSLRSTDTQYF. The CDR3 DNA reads TGTGCCAGCAGTTTGAGAAGCACAGATACGCAGTATTTT.

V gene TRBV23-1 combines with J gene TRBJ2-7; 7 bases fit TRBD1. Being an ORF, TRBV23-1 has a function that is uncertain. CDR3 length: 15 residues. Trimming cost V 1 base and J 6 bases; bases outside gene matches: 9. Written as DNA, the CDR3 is TGCGCCAGCAGTCAATACGAGGGGGCGAGATGCGAGCAGTACTTC. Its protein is CASSQYEGARCEQYF.

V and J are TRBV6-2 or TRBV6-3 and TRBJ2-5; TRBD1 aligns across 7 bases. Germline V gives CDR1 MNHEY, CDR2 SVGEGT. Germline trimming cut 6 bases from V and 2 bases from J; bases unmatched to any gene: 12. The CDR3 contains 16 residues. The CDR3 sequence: CASSPGTDNFQETQYF. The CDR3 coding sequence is TGTGCCAGCAGCCCCGGGACAGACAACTTTCAAGAGACCCAGTACTTC.

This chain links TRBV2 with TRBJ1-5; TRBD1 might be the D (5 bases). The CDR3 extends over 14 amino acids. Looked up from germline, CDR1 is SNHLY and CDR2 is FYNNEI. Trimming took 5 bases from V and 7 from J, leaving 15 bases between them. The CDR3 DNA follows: TGTGCCAGCAGTTTCTTTAGGGCAGGGCAGCCCCAGCATTTT. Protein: CASSFFRAGQPQHF.

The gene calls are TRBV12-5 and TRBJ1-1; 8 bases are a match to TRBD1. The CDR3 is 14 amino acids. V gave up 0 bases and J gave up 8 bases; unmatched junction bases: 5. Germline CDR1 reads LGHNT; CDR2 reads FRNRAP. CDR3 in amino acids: CASGLVLTGGEAFF. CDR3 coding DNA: TGTGCTAGTGGTTTGGTACTAACAGGGGGAGAAGCTTTCTTT. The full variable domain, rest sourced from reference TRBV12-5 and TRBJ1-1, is DARVTQTPRHKVTEMGQEVTMRCQPILGHNTVFWYRQTMMQGLELLAYFRNRAPLDDSGMPKDRFSAEMPDATLATLKIQPSEPRDSAVYFCASGLVLTGGEAFFGQGTRLTVV.

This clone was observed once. CDR3 DNA sequence: TGTGCCAGCAGCAGAGGGGGAGCGGGGGCCTCGTACACCGGGGAGCTGTTTTTT. Residues: CASSRGGAGASYTGELFF. This chain links TRBV4-2 with TRBJ2-2, with TRBD2 identical over 8 bases. The CDR3 consists of 18 residues. The germline V gene has CDR1 LGHNA and CDR2 YNFKEQ. J lost 3 bases, V lost 5 bases, and 14 bases had no gene match.

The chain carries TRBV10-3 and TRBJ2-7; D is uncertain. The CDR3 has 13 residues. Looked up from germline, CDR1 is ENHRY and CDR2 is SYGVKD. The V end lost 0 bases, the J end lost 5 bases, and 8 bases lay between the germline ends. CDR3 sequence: CAISESRSHEQYF. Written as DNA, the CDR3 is TGTGCCATCAGTGAGTCGAGGTCCCACGAGCAGTACTTC.

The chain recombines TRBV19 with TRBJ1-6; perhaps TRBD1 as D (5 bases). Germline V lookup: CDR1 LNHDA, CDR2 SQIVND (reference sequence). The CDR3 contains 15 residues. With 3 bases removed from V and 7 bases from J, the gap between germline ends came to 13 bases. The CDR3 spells CASSMDGGRNSPLHF. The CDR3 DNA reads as TGTGCCAGTAGTATGGACGGGGGGAGAAATTCACCCCTCCACTTT.

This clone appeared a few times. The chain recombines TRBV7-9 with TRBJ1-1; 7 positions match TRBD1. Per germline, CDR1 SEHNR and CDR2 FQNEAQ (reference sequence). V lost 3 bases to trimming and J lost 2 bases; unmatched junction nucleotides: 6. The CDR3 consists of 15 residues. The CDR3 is CASSLPQGVNTEAFF. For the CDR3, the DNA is TGTGCCAGCAGCTTGCCCCAGGGGGTTAACACTGAAGCTTTCTTT.

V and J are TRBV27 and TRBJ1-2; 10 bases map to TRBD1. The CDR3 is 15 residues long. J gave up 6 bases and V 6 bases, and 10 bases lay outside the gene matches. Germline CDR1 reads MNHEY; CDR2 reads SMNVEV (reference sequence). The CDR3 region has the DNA TGTGCCAGCAGATTACTTTCCGGGACAGGGGATGGCTACACCTTC. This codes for CASRLLSGTGDGYTF.

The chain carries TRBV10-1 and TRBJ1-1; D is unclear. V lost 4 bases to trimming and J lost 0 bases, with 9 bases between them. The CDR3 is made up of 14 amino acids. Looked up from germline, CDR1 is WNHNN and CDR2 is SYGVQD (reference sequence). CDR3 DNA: TGCGCCAGCAGTGCTGCGGGAGTGAACACTGAAGCTTTCTTT. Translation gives CASSAAGVNTEAFF.

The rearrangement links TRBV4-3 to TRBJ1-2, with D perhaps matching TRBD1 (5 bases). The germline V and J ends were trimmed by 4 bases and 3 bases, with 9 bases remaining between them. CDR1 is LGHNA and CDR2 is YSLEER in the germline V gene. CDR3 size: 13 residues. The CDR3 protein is CASSRRADYGYTF. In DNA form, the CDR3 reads TGCGCCAGCAGCCGCAGGGCGGACTATGGCTACACCTTC.

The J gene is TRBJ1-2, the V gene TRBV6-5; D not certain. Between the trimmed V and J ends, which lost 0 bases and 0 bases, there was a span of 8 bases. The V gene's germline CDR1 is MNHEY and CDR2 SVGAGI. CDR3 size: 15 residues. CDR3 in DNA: TGTGCCAGCAGTTACTCACGTCACTCTAACTATGGCTACACCTTC. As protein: CASSYSRHSNYGYTF.

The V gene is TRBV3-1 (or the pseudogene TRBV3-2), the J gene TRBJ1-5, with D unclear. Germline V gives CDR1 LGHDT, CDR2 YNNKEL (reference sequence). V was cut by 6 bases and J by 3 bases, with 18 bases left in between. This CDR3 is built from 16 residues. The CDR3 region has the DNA TGTGCCAGCAGAAGGATGGGTTCCGGGAACAATCAGCCCCAGCATTTT. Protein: CASRRMGSGNNQPQHF.

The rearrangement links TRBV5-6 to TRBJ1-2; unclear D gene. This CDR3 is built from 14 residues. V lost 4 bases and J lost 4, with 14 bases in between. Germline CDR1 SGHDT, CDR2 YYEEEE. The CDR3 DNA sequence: TGTGCCAGCAGCGCCTACGGTCAACTCTATGGCTACACCTTC. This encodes CASSAYGQLYGYTF.

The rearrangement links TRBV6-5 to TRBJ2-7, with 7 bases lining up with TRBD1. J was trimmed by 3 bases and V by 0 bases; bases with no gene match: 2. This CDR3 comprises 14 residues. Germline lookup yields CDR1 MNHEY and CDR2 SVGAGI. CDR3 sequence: CASSYSGTDYEQYF. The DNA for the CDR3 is TGTGCCAGCAGTTACTCCGGGACAGACTACGAGCAGTACTTC.

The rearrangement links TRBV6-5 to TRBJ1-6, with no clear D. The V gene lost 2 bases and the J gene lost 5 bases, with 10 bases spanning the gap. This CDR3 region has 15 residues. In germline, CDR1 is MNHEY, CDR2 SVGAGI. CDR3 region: CASSYRRQDNSPLHF. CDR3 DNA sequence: TGTGCCAGCAGTTACCGTCGGCAGGATAATTCACCCCTCCACTTT.

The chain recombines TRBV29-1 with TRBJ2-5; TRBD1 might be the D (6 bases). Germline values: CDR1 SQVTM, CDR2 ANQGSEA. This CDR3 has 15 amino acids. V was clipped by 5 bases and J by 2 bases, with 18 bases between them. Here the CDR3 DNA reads TGCAGCGTTAAAAGGGGACAAACTACTCAAGAGACCCAGTACTTC. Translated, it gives CSVKRGQTTQETQYF.

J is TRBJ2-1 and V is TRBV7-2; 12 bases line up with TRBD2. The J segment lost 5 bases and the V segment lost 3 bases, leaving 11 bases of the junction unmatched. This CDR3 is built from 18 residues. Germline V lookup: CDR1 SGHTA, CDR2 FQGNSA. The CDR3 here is CASSFRLAGGPSNNEQFF. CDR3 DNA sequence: TGTGCCAGCAGCTTCCGTCTAGCGGGAGGGCCATCTAACAATGAGCAGTTCTTC.